These T cell receptor beta chains were read from a single sample in a study of early T cells in non-severe SARS-CoV-2 infection. TCRdb reanalysed the 5' RACE reads using MiXCR and keeps one entry per CDR3 protein. Of approximately 90,000 distinct CDR3 sequences listed, 15% to 20% are singletons. Sequencing used whole blood, obtained at baseline. The receptors here all came from an adult who was a healthcare worker with PCR-confirmed SARS-CoV-2 infection or an uninfected control (not recorded which). Each CDR3 is given with its conserved first and last residue. Fields, in order: D gene, J gene, V gene, CDR3 length, clone size, CDR3 DNA, CDR3 protein. D genes are given only for firm matches. Clone size is given for some rows only: seen once, a few or many times, or a class if the clone is expanded.

>.|TRBJ2-7|TRBV5-6|13|.
TGTGCCAGCAGCAGAGGGCCAGGGCCCGAGCAGTACTTC
CASSRGPGPEQYF
>.|TRBJ2-2|TRBV29-1|10|few
TGCAGCGTCCGCAACGGGGAGCTGTTTTTT
CSVRNGELFF
>.|TRBJ2-7|TRBV27|13|few
TGTGCCAGCAGTAGTGCCCCTCCCTACGAGCAGTACTTC
CASSSAPPYEQYF
>TRBD1|TRBJ1-4|TRBV19|11|few
TGTGCCAGTGGGACAGATGAAAAACTGTTTTTT
CASGTDEKLFF
>.|TRBJ2-7|TRBV10-3|13|few
TGTGCCATCAGTGAGCGGGCGTCCTACGAGCAGTACTTC
CAISERASYEQYF
>.|TRBJ2-7|TRBV12-3/TRBV12-4|11|.
TGTGCCAGCAGTTCACACGACGAGCAGTACTTC
CASSSHDEQYF
>.|TRBJ2-5|TRBV6-1|16|.
TGTGCCAGCAGCCTTACCAGACAGCAATACCAAGAGACCCAGTACTTC
CASSLTRQQYQETQYF
>.|TRBJ2-4|TRBV6-2/TRBV6-3|13|few
TGTGCCAGCAGTTACTCGGGGGGGCAGCTGTACTTCTTC
CASSYSGGQLYFF
>.|TRBJ2-7|TRBV27|15|.
TGTGCCAGCAGTTTATTCCCAGGGAGGGGGTACGAGCAGTACTTC
CASSLFPGRGYEQYF
>.|TRBJ1-1|TRBV20-1|12|.
TGCAGTGCTAGAGTGGACAGTTCGGCGGCTTTCTTT
CSARVDSSAAFF
>TRBD2|TRBJ2-7|TRBV4-1|16|.
TGCGCCAGCAGCCAAGAAGGCAAGCGGGGAAAGTACGAGCAGTACTTC
CASSQEGKRGKYEQYF
>.|TRBJ2-1|TRBV3-1|15|few
TGTGCCAGCAGCCAAATTCCGGGGGCACACAATGAGCAGTTCTTC
CASSQIPGAHNEQFF
>TRBD2|TRBJ2-1|TRBV12-3/TRBV12-4|15|many
TGTGCCAGCAGGTCGGGACTAGCGGGAGATGATGAGCAGTTCTTC
CASRSGLAGDDEQFF
>TRBD2|TRBJ2-3|TRBV18|13|many
TGTGCCAGCTCACTGACTAGCGGAGATACGCAGTATTTT
CASSLTSGDTQYF
>.|TRBJ1-4|TRBV5-1|14|few
TGCGCCAGCAGCTTCCGCGGCGGTAATGAAAAACTGTTTTTT
CASSFRGGNEKLFF
>.|TRBJ1-3|TRBV6-5|17|.
TGTGCCAGCAGTTACTCGTCGGTCAGCTACTCTGGAAACACCATATATTTT
CASSYSSVSYSGNTIYF
>.|TRBJ2-3|TRBV20-1|15|.
TGCAGTGCTAGAGATCGGACGGGAGCCGCAGATACGCAGTATTTT
CSARDRTGAADTQYF
>.|TRBJ2-7|TRBV25-1|15|.
TGTGCCAGCAGTAAAACGTGGGACGGATCCTACGAGCAGTACTTC
CASSKTWDGSYEQYF
>TRBD2|TRBJ2-3|TRBV29-1|13|few
TGCAGCGTTTCAGCGGGGACCACAGATACGCAGTATTTT
CSVSAGTTDTQYF
>.|TRBJ2-5|TRBV28|16|few
TGTGCCAGCAGTCCCATTCCTTTTGACAGTTTGGAGACCCAGTACTTC
CASSPIPFDSLETQYF
>.|TRBJ2-3|TRBV20-1|13|once
TGCAGTGCTAGAAAGCGAAACACAGATACGCAGTATTTT
CSARKRNTDTQYF
>.|TRBJ2-4|TRBV4-1|16|.
TGCGCCAGCAGCCAAGGAGGAGAGCAGGGAGGAAACATTCAGTACTTC
CASSQGGEQGGNIQYF
>.|TRBJ1-2|TRBV28|14|many
TGTGCCAGCAGCAGGCATGGGGGCGGCTATGGCTACACCTTC
CASSRHGGGYGYTF
>.|TRBJ1-1|TRBV5-4|13|.
TGTGCCAGCAGCAGGGCGGCGAACACTGAAGCTTTCTTT
CASSRAANTEAFF
>.|TRBJ2-2|TRBV18|15|.
TGTGCCAGCTCAACAGGGTTAATAGGCGCCGGGGAGCTGTTTTTT
CASSTGLIGAGELFF